This TCR beta chain was recovered during a study of control samples from healthy donors and cancer patients. Sequencing was performed with immunoSEQ multiplex PCR; in TCRdb, only in-frame clones are kept and a portion is missing. The sample contains some 13,000 clones, around 94% of which appear only once. V lost 0 bases, J lost 5 bases, and 4 bases stayed unmatched. The CDR3 is made up of 14 amino acids. Germline V CDR1 and CDR2: SGHRS, YFSETQ. J is TRBJ2-5 and V is TRBV5-1; 7 bases match TRBD1. The TCR comes from a man between 65 and 85 years old with head and neck cancer. Material: PBMCs. CDR3 loop: CASSLGQGVETQYF. CDR3 bases: TGCGCCAGCAGCTTGGGACAGGGAGTGGAGACCCAGTACTTC. Supplemented by reference TRBV5-1 and TRBJ2-5, the full variable domain reads KAGVTQTPRYLIKTRGQQVTLSCSPISGHRSVSWYQQTPGQGLQFLFEYFSETQRNKGNFPGRFSGRQFSNSRSEMNVSTLELGDSALYLCASSLGQGVETQYFGPGTRLLVL.